This T cell receptor (beta chain) was recorded in a study of T-cell memory formation after mild COVID-19. Background on the study: TCR clustering was largely donor specific.

This clonotype was detected only a few times. Its target is unknown. TCRdb ran MiXCR on the 5' RACE reads and lists one entry per CDR3 protein. The sample has approximately 210,000 distinct CDR3 sequences, roughly 10% seen once; the top ten hold approximately 2.8%. From germline, CDR1 is LGHNA and CDR2 YNFKEQ. Trimming shortened V by 4 bases and J by 4 bases, and 19 bases separated the two germline ends. This CDR3 spans 16 amino acids. Points from the study as a whole: There were some responding clones in pre-infection memory, which suggested that cross-reactive memory had joined.

This chain connects TRBV4-2 to TRBJ1-2, with a tentative D call TRBD1 (5 bases). The sample consisted of PBMCs or a T cell subset sorted from them (not recorded which). This clonotype was sampled from a man aged 18 to 29 who had mild COVID-19 (a few samples of this study predate the infection). Cell type and time point are not known. The CDR3 region has the DNA TGTGCCAGCAGCCGGGAGGCTCAGGGAGCCTTCTATGGCTACACCTTC. Its protein product is CASSREAQGAFYGYTF.